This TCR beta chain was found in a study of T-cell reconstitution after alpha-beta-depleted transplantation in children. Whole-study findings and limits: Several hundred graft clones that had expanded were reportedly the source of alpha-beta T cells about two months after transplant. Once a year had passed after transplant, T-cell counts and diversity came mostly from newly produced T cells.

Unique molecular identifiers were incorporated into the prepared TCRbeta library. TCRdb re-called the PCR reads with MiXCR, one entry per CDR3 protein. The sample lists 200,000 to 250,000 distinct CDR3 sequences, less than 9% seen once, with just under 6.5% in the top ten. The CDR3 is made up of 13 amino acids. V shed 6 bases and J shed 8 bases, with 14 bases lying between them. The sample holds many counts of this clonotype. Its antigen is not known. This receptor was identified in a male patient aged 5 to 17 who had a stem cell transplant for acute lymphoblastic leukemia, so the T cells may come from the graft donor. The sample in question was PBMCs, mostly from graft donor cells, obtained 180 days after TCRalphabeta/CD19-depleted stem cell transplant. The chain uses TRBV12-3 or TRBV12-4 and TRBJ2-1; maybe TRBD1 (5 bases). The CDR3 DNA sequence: TGTGCCAGCAGCTCCCAGGGTAGCCATGAGCAGTTCTTC. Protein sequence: CASSSQGSHEQFF.